This TCR beta chain was profiled in a study of tumor-infiltrating lymphocytes in oesophageal squamous cell carcinoma. This clonotype has at least ten counts. One entry per CDR3 protein results from TCRdb running MiXCR on the PCR reads. Altogether some 6,200 distinct CDR3 sequences are present, approximately 16% being singletons, with the ten largest covering approximately 23%. V was cut by 6 bases and J by 3 bases, with 11 bases left in between. The CDR3 is made up of 13 amino acids. Germline V gives CDR1 MNHEY, CDR2 SVGEGT. The sequencing sample was made of normal esophageal tissue next to the tumor. The receptor's source is a male donor with esophageal squamous cell carcinoma. The V gene is TRBV6-2 or TRBV6-3, the J gene TRBJ1-2; D ambiguous. In nucleotides, the CDR3 is TGTGCCAGCAGCCTGCAGACCTACTATGGCTACACCTTC. It yields the protein CASSLQTYYGYTF.